This T cell receptor (beta chain) was identified during a study of CXCR3-negative and CXCR3-positive naive CD8 T cells (dated by TCRdb to between 2018 and 2021). Broadly, across the study: In total, about 150 million TRB reads were obtained, which works out to roughly 1.5 +/- 0.3 million reads per library. For the TRBV-TRBJ cluster analysis, the naive subsets came from 5 donors, while the memory cells came from 3 donors. The diversity and physicochemical repertoire analyses included approximately ten donors pooled from two independent experiments.

About this clonotype itself: Its antigen is unknown.

The listed sequencing device is NextSeq 550. The Human TCR Profiling Kit (MiLaboratory) was used to prepare UMI-labeled 5' RACE TRB cDNA libraries. The full amount of extracted RNA was used for cDNA synthesis, and the full amount of resulting cDNA was used for PCR amplification. The libraries were made side by side, with each library going through the same number of PCR cycles. Per the authors' processing: With a requirement of at least two reads per UMI, MIGEC and MiXCR extracted about 50,000 +/- 10,000 unique UMI-labeled TRB cDNA molecules per library. On average, approximately 40,000 +/- 10,000 functional in-frame TRB CDR3 nucleotide clonotypes lacking stop codons were found per library. After downsampling to 5000 UMI-labeled TRB molecules per sample, diversity metrics, including normalized Shannon-Wiener and Chao1, were computed in VDJtools. VDJtools was used to calculate clonotype-size-weighted physicochemical properties of the central five CDR3 residues, namely interaction energy, strength, volume and Kidera factor 4. Based on TCRdb reprocessing of the reads, there is one entry per CDR3 protein sequence, and DNA is missing. The V and J calls and clone size are TCRdb's, not the authors'. The sample has fewer than 55,000 distinct CDR3 sequences on record. The ten biggest clones cover approximately 1.6% of the sample.

Including cysteine and phenylalanine, the CDR3 has 16 amino acids. The nucleotide record is missing. The germline V gene encodes CDR1 SQVTM and CDR2 ANQGSEA. The research as a whole found: Repertoire diversity was comparably high in both naive subsets but much lower in memory CD8+ T cells. Because surface CD5, which is linked to self-reactivity in mice, was comparable between the naive subsets, TCR interaction strength was also inferred from TRB CDR3 physicochemical properties. TRB CDR3s from CXCR3-positive naive cells showed higher hydrophobicity (lower Kidera factor 4), lower energy, and higher strength and volume indices than CXCR3-negative naive cells. TRBV-TRBJ usage was similar between naive CXCR3-negative and CXCR3-positive cells from the same donor, while memory cells showed distinct patterns. Freshly isolated PBMCs were used for most assays because CXCR3 expression partially decreased after cryopreservation.

For each CD8+ T cell subset, flow sorting was done in triplicate, and roughly 320,000 cells per subset went directly into RLT lysis buffer. Naive CD8+ T cells were defined stringently as CD45RO-CCR7+CD27+CD95- to exclude memory contaminants. Standard density gradient centrifugation was used to isolate peripheral blood mononuclear cells from buffy coats. A FACSAria III was used to flow-sort naive CD8+ T cells into CXCR3-negative and CXCR3-positive populations. Total RNA was extracted from sorted cells with an RNeasy Mini Kit. Material: naive CXCR3- CD8+ T cells from blood. The cell subset or site label on this specimen signifies: CD45RO-CCR7+CD27+CD95- naive CD8+ T cells lacking CXCR3 (TNR3-). The sequence links TRBV29-1 to TRBJ2-5; with no DNA, the TCRdb D assignment of TRBD1 cannot be verified. This receptor was taken from a human donor in good health. Some clones in this sample may be carry-over from other donors' samples. CDR3 reads: CSVERRGELAQETQYF. Supplemented by the reference TRBV29-1 and TRBJ2-5 proteins around the CDR3, the complete variable domain is SAVISQKPSRDICQRGTSLTIQCQVDSQVTMMFWYRQQPGQSLTLIATANQGSEATYESGFVIDKFPISRPNLTFSTLTVSNMSPEDSSIYLCSVERRGELAQETQYFGPGTRLLVL.